These T cell receptor beta chains were read from a single sample in a study of blood T cell repertoires in COVID-19. This table comes from immunoSEQ multiplex PCR, and its TCRdb copy is limited to in-frame clones, with some not included. This sample has fewer than 600,000 clones, with around 89% found just once. Sequencing was done on a sample of PBMCs or T cells enriched from blood (not recorded which). These receptors came from a woman aged 40 to 50 who had recovered from COVID-19. CDR3s include the opening cysteine and the closing phenylalanine or tryptophan. The order of the fields is V gene, J gene, clone size, D gene, CDR3 protein, CDR3 DNA. D genes are given only for firm matches. The size entry is marked missing in some rows and otherwise reads once, few, many or a size class.

TRBV13	TRBJ2-7	-	TRBD2	CASSAGPGRARSYEQYF	TGTGCCAGCAGCGCGGGGCCGGGGAGGGCCCGAAGCTACGAGCAGTACTTC
TRBV12-5	TRBJ2-5	-	-	CASAPGVRQETQYF	TGTGCTAGTGCGCCCGGAGTTCGCCAAGAGACCCAGTACTTC
TRBV6-2/TRBV6-3	TRBJ2-7	-	-	CASSYRKDRSVYEQYF	TGTGCCAGCAGTTACCGCAAAGATCGGAGCGTATACGAGCAGTACTTC
TRBV29-1	TRBJ2-7	-	TRBD2	CSVAGGPRDEQYF	TGCAGCGTTGCGGGAGGGCCGCGCGACGAGCAGTACTTC
TRBV27	TRBJ1-2	-	TRBD1	CASSFLGTEYGYTF	TGTGCCAGCAGTTTTCTAGGGACAGAGTATGGCTACACCTTC
TRBV27	TRBJ2-7	-	TRBD2	CASSRGLAGVYEQYF	TGTGCCAGCAGTCGAGGACTAGCGGGAGTGTACGAGCAGTACTTC
TRBV6-9	TRBJ1-3	-	TRBD1	CASSYLPRLTGRSGNTIYF	TGTGCCAGCAGTTATCTCCCTCGGTTGACAGGGCGCTCTGGAAACACCATATATTTT
TRBV9	TRBJ2-3	-	TRBD2	CASSVRGGGQDTQYF	TGTGCCAGCAGCGTACGCGGGGGGGGGCAAGATACGCAGTATTTT
TRBV10-3	TRBJ2-2	-	-	CATATMDTGELFF	TGTGCCACCGCCACTATGGACACCGGGGAGCTGTTTTTT
TRBV10-2	TRBJ2-3	once	-	CASSKEDSSTDTQYF	TGCGCCAGCAGTAAAGAGGACTCCAGCACAGATACGCAGTATTTT
TRBV11-3	TRBJ1-2	-	-	CASTDKDYGYTF	TGTGCCAGCACCGACAAGGACTATGGCTACACCTTC
TRBV5-4	TRBJ1-1	-	-	CASSSPTLHGMNTEAFF	TGTGCCAGCAGCTCCCCGACTCTACACGGGATGAACACTGAAGCTTTCTTT
TRBV5-1	TRBJ1-2	-	-	CASSRPGERDYGYTF	TGCGCCAGCAGCCGCCCGGGGGAGCGAGACTATGGCTACACCTTC
TRBV11-2	TRBJ1-6	-	-	CASSPKRVPRNSPLHF	TGTGCCAGCAGCCCAAAACGGGTACCGCGGAATTCACCCCTCCACTTT
TRBV4-3	TRBJ1-5	-	TRBD1	CASSQDRDRGRNQPQHF	TGCGCCAGCAGCCAAGATCGGGACAGGGGGCGGAATCAGCCCCAGCATTTT
TRBV2	TRBJ1-2	-	TRBD1	CASRWTGSDGYTF	TGTGCCAGCAGGTGGACAGGATCTGATGGCTACACCTTC
TRBV7-9	TRBJ2-7	-	TRBD1	CASSLGDRGPYEQYF	TGTGCCAGCAGCTTGGGTGACAGGGGGCCTTACGAGCAGTACTTC
TRBV12-3/TRBV12-4	TRBJ1-3	-	-	CASSLVGQGCRF	TGTGCCAGCAGTTTAGTTGGGCAGGGGTGTAGGTTT
TRBV18	TRBJ2-7	-	TRBD2	CASSPPASGGYEQYF	TGTGCCAGCTCACCACCCGCCTCGGGGGGCTACGAGCAGTACTTC
TRBV11-3	TRBJ1-1	-	-	CASSLDYRISRNTEAFF	TGTGCCAGCAGCTTAGATTACCGAATTTCCAGGAACACTGAAGCTTTCTTT
TRBV5-4	TRBJ2-5	-	TRBD2	CASSLGGLAGGLGGTQYF	TGTGCCAGCAGCTTGGGTGGACTAGCGGGAGGCCTAGGGGGGACCCAGTACTTC
TRBV25-1	TRBJ2-2	-	TRBD2	CASSRTTSGTGELFF	TGTGCCAGCAGCCGGACAACTAGCGGCACCGGGGAGCTGTTTTTT
TRBV10-2	TRBJ1-3	-	-	CASSESAGPSGGNTIYF	TGCGCCAGCAGTGAGTCGGCGGGACCGTCGGGGGGAAACACCATATATTTT
TRBV10-1	TRBJ2-1	once	TRBD2	CASSEASGTQFF	TGCGCCAGCAGTGAAGCTAGCGGGACCCAGTTCTTC
TRBV15	TRBJ1-4	-	-	CATSKPGLSSEKLFF	TGTGCCACCAGCAAACCGGGACTTAGTAGTGAAAAACTGTTTTTT
TRBV6-6	TRBJ1-4	once	TRBD1	CASSYNRQGGGEKLFF	TGTGCCAGCAGTTACAATCGACAGGGGGGAGGTGAAAAACTGTTTTTT
TRBV7-8	TRBJ2-2	-	-	CASSLITGAETGELFF	TGTGCCAGCAGCTTAATTACGGGAGCGGAGACCGGGGAGCTGTTTTTT
TRBV2	TRBJ1-2	-	TRBD1	CASSKDRTNYGYTF	TGTGCCAGCAGCAAGGACAGGACAAACTATGGCTACACCTTC